A single sample is the source of the 27 T cell receptor beta chains below, sequenced in a study of blood T cell repertoires in COVID-19. Generated by immunoSEQ multiplex PCR, the TCRdb table keeps only in-frame clones and is missing some. The sample shows 180,000 or so clones, more than 75% of them seen only once. The sequenced material came from PBMCs or T cells enriched from blood (not recorded which). These receptors were obtained from a man in his sixties who had been exposed to COVID-19.

Worth noting for this clone: Other DNA sequences within the sample encode an identical CDR3. Here the CDR3 reads CASSLGPGNTEAFF. The CDR3 DNA reads TGTGCCAGCAGCTTAGGGCCGGGTAACACTGAAGCTTTCTTT. The chain combines TRBV7-6 with TRBJ1-1, with D uncertain. The CDR3 sequence is 14 residues long. CDR1 and CDR2 from the germline V gene are SGHVS and FNYEAQ. The V gene lost 1 base and the J gene lost 2 bases, with 8 bases spanning the gap.

J is TRBJ1-5 and V is TRBV28; 7 bases agree with TRBD1. CDR1 is MDHEN, CDR2 SYDVKM, per germline. CDR3 size: 14 residues. Unmatched junction bases numbered 8, after V lost 5 bases and J lost 7 bases. The CDR3, as DNA: TGTGCCAGCAGTCCCCGACAGGGACGGCAGCCCCAGCATTTT. Encoded protein: CASSPRQGRQPQHF.

This clone was detected only once. The chain combines TRBV12-3 or TRBV12-4 with TRBJ2-7; D remains unclear. The V and J ends lost 3 bases and 5 bases respectively, with 5 bases between them. The CDR3 has 11 amino acids. The DNA of the CDR3 is TGTGCCAGCAGTTTGAGAGACGAGCAGTACTTC. Its protein product is CASSLRDEQYF.

The V gene is TRBV19, the J gene TRBJ1-6, with D possibly being TRBD1 (5 bases). Trimming pared 7 bases from V and 7 bases from J, leaving 11 bases between. The CDR3 totals 13 residues. CDR1 is LNHDA, CDR2 SQIVND, per germline (reference sequence). The CDR3 sequence: CASTHGGNSPLHF. CDR3 coding DNA: TGTGCCAGTACTCACGGGGGGAATTCACCCCTCCACTTT.

The chain employs TRBV27 and TRBJ2-3; the match to TRBD1 covers 9 bases. Germline loops: CDR1 MNHEY, CDR2 SMNVEV (reference sequence). This CDR3 spans 15 amino acids. With 5 bases clipped from V and 4 bases from J, the junction kept 7 bases outside the gene matches. The CDR3: CASSRTGGHPDTQYF. The CDR3 nucleotides are TGTGCCAGCAGTCGAACAGGGGGCCACCCAGATACGCAGTATTTT.

The chain joins TRBV28 to TRBJ2-7; 7 bases fit TRBD1. There are 12 residues in the CDR3. CDR1 and CDR2 from the germline V gene are MDHEN and SYDVKM. The V segment lost 6 bases and the J segment 7 bases; nucleotides outside the gene matches: 6. CDR3 residues: CASRTGIGEQYF. The CDR3 nucleotides read TGTGCCAGCAGGACAGGGATCGGGGAGCAGTACTTC.

This clone occurred once. The rearrangement uses TRBV6-5 and TRBJ2-7, with 8 positions matching TRBD2. With V trimmed by 6 bases and J by 4 bases, 11 bases remained unmatched. This CDR3 is 15 amino acids long. Germline V gene sequence: CDR1 MNHEY, CDR2 SVGAGI. This chain's CDR3 is CASSSTGGRYYEQYF. DNA of the CDR3: TGTGCCAGCAGCTCAACTGGCGGGAGGTATTACGAGCAGTACTTC.

Details on this clone: Germline is not matched at one junction end, which may reflect a read error. The chain recombines TRBV6-5 with TRBJ1-1; D ambiguous. The germline V gene has CDR1 MNHEY and CDR2 SVGAGI. This CDR3 region has 12 residues. The CDR3, as DNA: TGTGCCAGCAGACGGGGTCTCAGTGGGTGGTTGTTT. It specifies CASRRGLSGWLF.

The chain combines TRBV19 with TRBJ1-5; D is ambiguous. V lost 4 bases to trimming and J lost 7 bases, with 23 bases between them. This CDR3 spans 17 amino acids. Germline assignment: CDR1 LNHDA and CDR2 SQIVND (reference sequence). The CDR3 here is CASSTATGEQGWQPQHF. The CDR3 coding sequence is TGTGCCAGTAGTACCGCGACGGGAGAACAAGGATGGCAGCCCCAGCATTTT. The full variable domain, rest sourced from reference TRBV19 and TRBJ1-5, is DGGITQSPKYLFRKEGQNVTLSCEQNLNHDAMYWYRQDPGQGLRLIYYSQIVNDFQKGDIAEGYSVSREKKESFPLTVTSAQKNPTAFYLCASSTATGEQGWQPQHFGDGTRLSIL.

The chain combines TRBV2 with TRBJ1-4; TRBD1 aligns across 8 bases. The germline V gene has CDR1 SNHLY and CDR2 FYNNEI. The CDR3 sequence is 16 residues long. J gave up 4 bases and V 3 bases, and 7 bases lay outside the gene matches. The CDR3 protein is CASSEPMTGVNEKLFF. As DNA, the CDR3 is TGTGCCAGCAGTGAGCCGATGACAGGGGTTAATGAAAAACTGTTTTTT.

This clone was counted only a few times. CDR3 sequence reads: CATSSRRTAREQYF. The CDR3 DNA reads TGTGCCACCAGCAGCAGGAGGACAGCGCGCGAGCAGTACTTC. The V and J genes are TRBV15 and TRBJ2-7; maybe TRBD1 (6 bases). Germline values: CDR1 LNHNV, CDR2 YYDKDF (reference sequence). V lost 3 bases, J lost 6 bases, and 15 bases lay in between. This CDR3 spans 14 amino acids.

The gene calls are TRBV9 and TRBJ1-2; 7 bases map to TRBD1. V shed 4 bases, J shed 3 bases, and the junction held 3 bases outside the gene matches. Germline loops: CDR1 SGDLS, CDR2 YYNGEE. The CDR3 consists of 13 residues. The CDR3 DNA reads TGTGCCAGCAGCTTAGACAGGGACTATGGCTACACCTTC. Its translation is CASSLDRDYGYTF.

The CDR3 loop reads CASSLALQTGGADGYTF. The CDR3, as DNA: TGCGCCAGCAGCTTGGCCCTTCAGACAGGGGGCGCAGATGGCTACACCTTC. The V and J genes are TRBV5-1 and TRBJ1-2, with 10 bases fitting TRBD1. The length of the CDR3 is 17 residues. Germline lookup yields CDR1 SGHRS and CDR2 YFSETQ. With V trimmed by 0 bases and J by 6 bases, 11 bases remained unmatched.

This clone was seen only a few times. The rearrangement links TRBV25-1 to TRBJ2-3; 8 nucleotides line up with TRBD1. The germline V gene has CDR1 MGHDK and CDR2 SYGVNS. This CDR3 has 13 amino acids. Trimming cost V 4 bases and J 8 bases; bases outside gene matches: 5. CDR3 residues: CASSADRGPTQYF. In DNA form, the CDR3 reads TGTGCCAGCAGTGCCGACAGGGGCCCTACGCAGTATTTT.

The chain joins TRBV6-5 to TRBJ1-2, with D maybe TRBD1 (6 bases). The CDR3 length is 13 residues. The V end was cut by 7 bases, the J end by 4 bases, with 13 bases between. Germline CDR1 MNHEY, CDR2 SVGAGI. The CDR3 nucleotides are TGTGCCAGCACCAGGGGTATGGGCTATGGCTACACCTTC. It yields the protein CASTRGMGYGYTF.

V usage is TRBV4-1 and J usage is TRBJ2-5, with 8 nucleotides matching TRBD1. The trim removed 1 base at V and 4 bases at J, leaving 5 bases unmatched. This CDR3 has 15 amino acids. Germline V gives CDR1 MGHRA, CDR2 YSYEKL. CDR3 loop: CASSQGSQGGETQYF. CDR3 DNA sequence: TGCGCCAGCAGCCAAGGATCACAGGGGGGAGAGACCCAGTACTTC.

The chain is built from TRBV6-2 or TRBV6-3 and TRBJ2-2; 10 nucleotides match TRBD2. Unmatched junction bases numbered 8, after V lost 1 base and J lost 3 bases. This CDR3 has 18 amino acids. Germline V gives CDR1 MNHEY, CDR2 SVGEGT. The CDR3 sequence: CASSYFLAGAEDTGELFF. CDR3 sequence (DNA): TGTGCCAGCAGTTACTTCCTAGCGGGAGCGGAAGACACCGGGGAGCTGTTTTTT.

The rearrangement joins TRBV5-1 to TRBJ2-5; TRBD2 matches at 11 bases. Germline CDR1 reads SGHRS; CDR2 reads YFSETQ. CDR3 size: 16 residues. The ends lost 5 bases at V and 4 bases at J; junction bases unmatched: 10. CDR3 in DNA: TGCGCCAGCAGGACTCCGCCGACTAGCGGGACAGAGACCCAGTACTTC. Amino acid sequence: CASRTPPTSGTETQYF.

V usage is TRBV30 and J usage is TRBJ2-7; 8 bases match TRBD2. Germline V gene data show CDR1 as GTSNPN and CDR2 as SVGIG (reference sequence). The CDR3 length is 12 residues. DNA of the CDR3: TGTGCGGTGACTAGCGCCAACTACGAGCAGTACTTC. This sequence encodes CAVTSANYEQYF. Together with reference TRBV30 and TRBJ2-7, the CDR3 gives the full variable domain: SQTIHQWPATLVQPVGSPLSLECTVEGTSNPNLYWYRQAAGRGLQLLFYSVGIGQISSEVPQNLSASRPQDRQFILSSKKLLLSDSGFYLCAVTSANYEQYFGPGTRLTVT.

The rearrangement uses TRBV16 and TRBJ2-5; TRBD1 might be the D (6 bases). The CDR3 runs 15 residues. In germline, CDR1 is KGHSY, CDR2 FQNENV. V was trimmed by 1 base and J by 1 base, leaving 10 bases between them. Here the CDR3 DNA reads TGTGCCAGCAGCCAATTGGACAGCGTCCAAGAGACCCAGTACTTC. This gives the protein CASSQLDSVQETQYF.

The rearrangement uses TRBV2 and TRBJ1-2; no definite D call. The CDR3 has 16 residues. CDR1 and CDR2 (germline): SNHLY, FYNNEI. V lost 8 bases, J lost 8 bases, and 27 bases lay in between. The CDR3 region is CASLREARGFGGGYTF. The CDR3 DNA follows: TGTGCCAGCCTCCGAGAGGCAAGAGGTTTTGGAGGCGGCTACACCTTC.

The chain has TRBV27 and TRBJ2-2, with a weak D call TRBD1 (5 bases). CDR1 and CDR2 (germline): MNHEY, SMNVEV (reference sequence). Trimming took off 6 bases at V and 1 base at J, with 18 bases between the two ends. CDR3 size: 17 residues. In DNA form, the CDR3 reads TGTGCCAGCAGCCCCCCCCTGGGGCCAGGGAACACCGGGGAGCTGTTTTTT. Residues: CASSPPLGPGNTGELFF.

The V call is TRBV30, the J call TRBJ2-1; 10 bases line up with TRBD2. The CDR3 contains 17 residues. Germline V gene sequence: CDR1 GTSNPN, CDR2 SVGIG (reference sequence). Losses at the gene ends were 0 bases for V and 8 bases for J; bases not matched to a gene: 13. The CDR3: CAWSVRWSGRAVYEQFF. CDR3 coding DNA: TGTGCCTGGAGTGTACGCTGGAGCGGGAGGGCCGTATATGAGCAGTTCTTC.

V gene TRBV5-1 combines with J gene TRBJ2-1; TRBD2 aligns across 14 bases. The CDR3 length is 15 residues. The germline V gene encodes CDR1 SGHRS and CDR2 YFSETQ. Trimming cost V 4 bases and J 7 bases; bases outside gene matches: 4. As DNA, the CDR3 is TGCGCCAGCAGCCTGGGACTAGCGGGAGTTAATGAGCAGTTCTTC. Protein sequence: CASSLGLAGVNEQFF.

CDR3 sequence: CASSEFRTDFGGYTF. The CDR3, as DNA: TGTGCCAGCAGTGAATTCAGGACTGACTTCGGAGGCTACACCTTC. V is TRBV6-1 and J is TRBJ1-2; D is uncertain. V was clipped by 2 bases and J by 8 bases, with 18 bases between them. Germline values: CDR1 MNHNS, CDR2 SASEGT. The CDR3 covers 15 residues.

The chain couples TRBV30 to TRBJ1-5; D is ambiguous. V was clipped by 3 bases and J by 0 bases, with 12 bases between them. The CDR3 loop spans 15 amino acids. Germline V gene sequence: CDR1 GTSNPN, CDR2 SVGIG (reference sequence). CDR3 nucleotide sequence: TGTGCCTGGAGGTCGGGTAGTTATAGCAATCAGCCCCAGCATTTT. This gives the protein CAWRSGSYSNQPQHF.

This clone was found once. The chain uses TRBV6-5 and TRBJ1-4; TRBD1 might be the D (6 bases). Germline lookup yields CDR1 MNHEY and CDR2 SVGAGI. There are 14 residues in the CDR3. The ends were cut back, 2 bases at V and 7 bases at J, with 11 bases in the middle. The CDR3 DNA reads TGTGCCAGCAGTTACAACAGGGTGGCTGAAAAACTGTTTTTT. Protein: CASSYNRVAEKLFF.